Presented here are 13 T cell receptor beta chains from one specimen sequenced in a study of blood T cell repertoires in COVID-19. TCRdb's copy holds only in-frame clones and misses some; the assay was immunoSEQ multiplex PCR. The table lists over 150,000 clones, around four fifths of them singletons. Material for sequencing was PBMCs or T cells enriched from blood (not recorded which). Receptors were obtained from a man aged 45-60 years who had recovered from COVID-19.

The chain is built from TRBV7-2 and TRBJ1-5; 7 bases map to TRBD1. V shed 5 bases and J 0 bases; nucleotides not matched to a gene: 4. Germline-derived CDR1 and CDR2 are SGHTA and FQGNSA. CDR3 size: 15 residues. The CDR3 DNA reads TGTGCCAGCAGCCAGGGACAGATTAGCAATCAGCCCCAGCATTTT. Encoded protein: CASSQGQISNQPQHF. The full variable domain, rest sourced from reference TRBV7-2 and TRBJ1-5, is GAGVSQSPSNKVTEKGKDVELRCDPISGHTALYWYRQSLGQGLEFLIYFQGNSAPDKSGLPSDRFSAERTGGSVSTLTIQRTQQEDSAVYLCASSQGQISNQPQHFGDGTRLSIL.

The J gene is TRBJ2-3, the V gene TRBV11-2; 10 bases agree with TRBD2. J lost 3 bases, V lost 5 bases, and 5 bases had no gene match. The CDR3 has 15 residues. Germline V gene data show CDR1 as SGHAT and CDR2 as FQNNGV. The DNA of the CDR3 is TGTGCCAGCAGCAAAGTAGCGGGGGGTACAGATACGCAGTATTTT. Protein product: CASSKVAGGTDTQYF.

This chain joins TRBV5-5 and TRBJ2-2; D not certain. Looked up from germline, CDR1 is SGHKS and CDR2 is YYEKEE (reference sequence). The CDR3 runs 13 residues. V lost 1 base and J 6 bases, leaving 7 bases between the germline ends. CDR3 loop: CASSLIQPGELFF. In DNA form, the CDR3 reads TGTGCCAGCAGCTTGATACAGCCCGGGGAGCTGTTTTTT.

V gene TRBV7-2 combines with J gene TRBJ2-2; 12 bases match TRBD2. Germline trimming cut 5 bases from V and 5 bases from J; bases unmatched to any gene: 3. CDR3 length equals 15 residues. Germline V CDR1 and CDR2: SGHTA, FQGNSA. The CDR3 reads CASSPGLAGTGELFF. DNA for the CDR3: TGTGCCAGCAGCCCTGGACTAGCGGGGACCGGGGAGCTGTTTTTT. Supplemented by reference TRBV7-2 and TRBJ2-2, the full variable domain reads GAGVSQSPSNKVTEKGKDVELRCDPISGHTALYWYRQSLGQGLEFLIYFQGNSAPDKSGLPSDRFSAERTGGSVSTLTIQRTQQEDSAVYLCASSPGLAGTGELFFGEGSRLTVL.

The chain combines TRBV5-4 with TRBJ2-5; D may be TRBD2 (8 bases). Trimming took off 4 bases at V and 5 bases at J, with 21 bases between the two ends. Per germline, CDR1 SGHNT and CDR2 YYREEE (reference sequence). There are 16 residues in the CDR3. The CDR3 DNA reads as TGTGCCAGCAGCACCCGGGAGGGGGCCCTCGGGGAGACCCAGTACTTC. Translation gives CASSTREGALGETQYF.

The gene calls are TRBV2 and TRBJ1-5; tentative D call: TRBD1 (5 bases). CDR3 length: 15 residues. The V end lost 1 base, the J end lost 6 bases, and 13 bases lay between the germline ends. Germline V gives CDR1 SNHLY, CDR2 FYNNEI. The CDR3 sequence is CASSEEEGRVQPQHF. The CDR3 DNA sequence: TGTGCCAGCAGTGAAGAAGAGGGGAGGGTTCAGCCCCAGCATTTT.

J is TRBJ2-2 and V is TRBV11-3; D remains unclear. The V and J ends lost 6 bases and 1 base respectively, with 6 bases between them. The CDR3 runs 13 residues. Germline CDR1 reads SGHNT; CDR2 reads YENEEA. The CDR3 DNA is TGTGCCAGCAGGCGCCTGAACACCGGGGAGCTGTTTTTT. The encoded protein is CASRRLNTGELFF.

The CDR3 loop is CASSYSRVRTGELFF. DNA for the CDR3: TGTGCCAGCAGTTACTCGAGGGTTCGCACCGGGGAGCTGTTTTTT. The chain combines TRBV6-2 or TRBV6-3 with TRBJ2-2; a weak D match, TRBD2 (5 bases). The CDR3 runs to 15 residues. The ends were cut back, 0 bases at V and 4 bases at J, with 9 bases in the middle. The V gene's germline CDR1 is MNHEY and CDR2 SVGEGT.

This chain connects TRBV7-2 to TRBJ2-7; TRBD2 aligns across 9 bases. Germline-derived CDR1 and CDR2 are SGHTA and FQGNSA. V lost 0 bases, J lost 0 bases, and 3 bases stayed unmatched. The CDR3 covers 16 residues. As DNA, the CDR3 is TGTGCCAGCAGCTTAGCCCTAGCGGGAAGCTCCTACGAGCAGTACTTC. Translation gives CASSLALAGSSYEQYF.

J is TRBJ2-3 and V is TRBV15; 14 bases agree with TRBD2. This CDR3 region has 13 residues. With 8 bases clipped from V and 5 bases from J, the junction kept 0 bases outside the gene matches. Germline CDR1 is LNHNV and CDR2 is YYDKDF (reference sequence). For the CDR3, the DNA is TGTGCCACCGGGACTAGCGGGGGAGATACGCAGTATTTT. Its protein is CATGTSGGDTQYF.

The chain is built from TRBV4-2 and TRBJ2-7; 12 nucleotides match TRBD1. V gave up 2 bases and J gave up 8 bases; unmatched junction bases: 10. Germline lookup yields CDR1 LGHNA and CDR2 YNFKEQ. The CDR3 consists of 16 residues. The CDR3 here is CASSQLTGTGGAQQYF. CDR3 DNA: TGTGCCAGCAGCCAACTTACCGGGACAGGGGGCGCCCAGCAGTACTTC.

J is TRBJ1-5 and V is TRBV6-2 or TRBV6-3; 8 nucleotides match TRBD1. Looked up from germline, CDR1 is MNHEY and CDR2 is SVGEGT. The CDR3 contains 15 residues. The V segment lost 5 bases and the J segment 0 bases; nucleotides outside the gene matches: 3. CDR3: CASSTGQGSNQPQHF. Written as DNA, the CDR3 is TGTGCCAGCAGTACCGGACAGGGTAGCAATCAGCCCCAGCATTTT.

This chain uses TRBV4-1 with TRBJ1-1, with TRBD1 identical over 7 bases. V trimming: 2 bases; J trimming: 1 base; junction bases outside the gene matches: 7. Germline loops: CDR1 MGHRA, CDR2 YSYEKL. The CDR3 length is 16 residues. CDR3 residues: CASSQPDRAQNTEAFF. The CDR3 coding sequence is TGCGCCAGCAGCCAACCCGACAGGGCTCAGAACACTGAAGCTTTCTTT.